This T cell receptor beta chain was recovered during a study of memory CD4+ T cells and cytomegalovirus serostatus. Study-wide background: This sample comes from healthy Belgian adults, eight or nine CMV seropositive, approximately 22 seronegative. Overall study results and limits: The CMV-associated TCR signature appears largely within the CD4+ memory repertoire. Each of 67 CMV-associated TCRbeta sequences occurred in one to five individuals.

Sequencing was performed with immunoSEQ multiplex PCR; in TCRdb, only in-frame clones are kept and a portion is missing. The repertoire holds around 60,000 clones, approximately 71% seen once, with 0.75% to 0.9% in the top ten. Germline V gene sequence: CDR1 SGHNT, CDR2 YYREEE (reference sequence). The CDR3 is made up of 16 amino acids. V dropped 0 bases and J dropped 0 bases, with 12 bases sitting between them. Points on this clone: Its specificity is unknown.

Single viable CD3+CD4+CD8-CD45RO+ cells were sorted as the memory CD4+ T cells. After thawing, CD4+ T cells were positively selected. Material: memory CD4+ T cells from blood. The J gene is TRBJ1-2, the V gene TRBV5-4, with no clear D. The clonotype was recovered from an adult in good health and CMV-seronegative. CDR3 in amino acids: CASSLVVGASNYGYTF. In nucleotides, the CDR3 is TGTGCCAGCAGCTTGGTAGTAGGAGCCTCTAACTATGGCTACACCTTC.